One sample yielded the 23 T cell receptor beta chains listed below, sequenced in a study of T cell responses to AZD1222 COVID-19 vaccine. Repertoires were generated with immunoSEQ multiplex PCR, while TCRdb's copy carries only in-frame clones and drops some. The repertoire holds 200,000 or so clones, with around 86% as singletons. This specimen was peripheral blood, taken on day 0 of MenACWY control vaccination. The origin of the receptors is an adult in good health.

The gene calls are TRBV5-4 and TRBJ2-1, with TRBD2 matching 8 bases. Germline V gene sequence: CDR1 SGHNT, CDR2 YYREEE (reference sequence). V was clipped by 4 bases and J by 9 bases; unmatched bases: 9. The length of the CDR3 is 14 residues. The CDR3 spells CASSPVAGPVEQFF. The CDR3 DNA is TGTGCCAGCAGCCCGGTAGCGGGGCCGGTTGAGCAGTTCTTC. Together with reference TRBV5-4 and TRBJ2-1, the CDR3 gives the full variable domain: ETGVTQSPTHLIKTRGQQVTLRCSSQSGHNTVSWYQQALGQGPQFIFQYYREEENGRGNFPPRFSGLQFPNYSSELNVNALELDDSALYLCASSPVAGPVEQFFGPGTRLTVL.

The genes are TRBV14 and TRBJ1-2, with TRBD1 matching over 8 bases. With 3 bases clipped from V and 5 bases from J, the junction kept 11 bases outside the gene matches. The V gene's germline CDR1 is SGHDN and CDR2 FVKESK. The CDR3 is made up of 16 amino acids. Written as DNA, the CDR3 is TGTGCCAGCAGCCATCCAGAGACAGGGGCTCAGTATGGCTACACCTTC. It yields the protein CASSHPETGAQYGYTF.

This chain joins TRBV11-1 and TRBJ2-2, with D perhaps assigned TRBD1 or TRBD2 (7 bases each). Deletions cut 5 bases from V and 5 bases from J, with 15 bases between. Germline V gives CDR1 SGHAT, CDR2 FQDESV (reference sequence). The CDR3 runs to 15 residues. CDR3 sequence reads: CASSREGAETGELFF. The CDR3 DNA is TGTGCCAGCAGCAGGGAGGGGGCCGAAACCGGGGAGCTGTTTTTT.

The chain links TRBV5-1 to TRBJ1-1, with unresolved D. The CDR3 length is 15 residues. Trimming removed 4 bases at V and 4 bases at J, with 17 bases between. In germline, CDR1 is SGHRS, CDR2 YFSETQ. The CDR3 bases are TGCGCCAGCAGCGAGGCCTGGAAATGGGGCACTGAAGCTTTCTTT. Translation gives CASSEAWKWGTEAFF.

The rearrangement uses TRBV5-1 and TRBJ2-3; TRBD1 or TRBD2 may be the D gene (5 bases each). CDR3 length equals 15 residues. Trimming shortened V by 1 base and J by 1 base, and 10 bases separated the two germline ends. CDR1 is SGHRS and CDR2 is YFSETQ in the germline V gene. The CDR3 region has the DNA TGCGCCAGCAGCTTGTTAGTGGGGGGCACAGATACGCAGTATTTT. Its translation is CASSLLVGGTDTQYF. Supplemented by reference TRBV5-1 and TRBJ2-3, the full variable domain reads KAGVTQTPRYLIKTRGQQVTLSCSPISGHRSVSWYQQTPGQGLQFLFEYFSETQRNKGNFPGRFSGRQFSNSRSEMNVSTLELGDSALYLCASSLLVGGTDTQYFGPGTRLTVL.

The rearrangement joins TRBV6-5 to TRBJ1-6, with 9 bases that match TRBD1. The CDR3 is 13 residues long. Germline V gene data show CDR1 as MNHEY and CDR2 as SVGAGI. V shed 8 bases, J shed 9 bases, and the junction held 5 bases outside the gene matches. Here the CDR3 reads CASGDREGSPLHF. CDR3 bases: TGTGCCAGCGGGGACAGGGAAGGTTCACCCCTCCACTTT.

The V call is TRBV5-4, the J call TRBJ1-2; no reliable D call. V lost 4 bases, J lost 5 bases, and 9 bases lay in between. Germline V lookup: CDR1 SGHNT, CDR2 YYREEE (reference sequence). CDR3 length equals 12 residues. The CDR3 loop is CASSGTAYGYTF. For the CDR3, the DNA is TGTGCCAGCAGCGGTACGGCTTATGGCTACACCTTC. Based on the CDR3 plus reference TRBV5-4 and TRBJ1-2, the full variable domain is ETGVTQSPTHLIKTRGQQVTLRCSSQSGHNTVSWYQQALGQGPQFIFQYYREEENGRGNFPPRFSGLQFPNYSSELNVNALELDDSALYLCASSGTAYGYTFGSGTRLTVV.

This chain uses TRBV7-2 with TRBJ2-5, with D perhaps TRBD1 (5 bases). V was cut by 3 bases and J by 5 bases, with 13 bases left in between. The CDR3 extends over 14 amino acids. Germline CDR1 SGHTA, CDR2 FQGNSA. The CDR3 sequence is CASSFQGMRETQYF. The CDR3 nucleotides are TGTGCCAGCAGCTTTCAGGGTATGCGGGAGACCCAGTACTTC.

The sample holds one count of this clone. The chain links TRBV5-6 to TRBJ2-7, with TRBD2 identical over 13 bases. Germline values: CDR1 SGHDT, CDR2 YYEEEE. The length of the CDR3 is 15 residues. With V trimmed by 2 bases and J by 4 bases, 3 bases remained unmatched. The CDR3 DNA sequence: TGTGCCAGCAGCTTCCGGACTAGCGGGAGTTACGAGCAGTACTTC. Protein: CASSFRTSGSYEQYF.

This rearrangement joins TRBV28 to TRBJ2-1; possible D gene TRBD2, 5 bases. V lost 2 bases and J lost 3, with 11 bases in between. This CDR3 comprises 15 residues. Germline CDR1 is MDHEN and CDR2 is SYDVKM. CDR3 nucleotides: TGTGCCAGCAGTTTAGGGGAGATTAGCTACAATGAGCAGTTCTTC. This codes for CASSLGEISYNEQFF.

The gene calls are TRBV4-2 and TRBJ2-7; TRBD2 might be the D (6 bases). The CDR3 is 18 residues long. V gave up 0 bases and J gave up 0 bases, with 18 bases separating them. Germline V gene sequence: CDR1 LGHNA, CDR2 YNFKEQ. The CDR3, as DNA: TGTGCCAGCAGCCAAGATCGAGGCCGCGGGACGGTCTCCTACGAGCAGTACTTC. The encoded protein is CASSQDRGRGTVSYEQYF.

The chain joins TRBV27 to TRBJ2-1; D is possibly TRBD1 or TRBD2 (5 bases each). With 6 bases removed from V and 5 bases from J, the gap between germline ends came to 17 bases. The CDR3 runs 15 residues. The germline V gene encodes CDR1 MNHEY and CDR2 SMNVEV (reference sequence). CDR3: CASSPTNRDHNEQFF. CDR3 in DNA: TGTGCCAGCAGCCCAACAAATAGGGACCACAATGAGCAGTTCTTC.

V usage is TRBV6-2 or TRBV6-3 and J usage is TRBJ2-7; a weak D match, TRBD2 (6 bases). This CDR3 comprises 14 residues. Trimming took off 2 bases at V and 7 bases at J, with 15 bases between the two ends. Germline V gene lookup returns CDR1 MNHEY and CDR2 SVGEGT. The CDR3 bases are TGTGCCAGCAGTTACCTACGGACGGGGGTTGAGCAGTACTTC. This sequence encodes CASSYLRTGVEQYF.

The chain couples TRBV7-9 to TRBJ2-2; either TRBD1 or TRBD2 may fit D (5 bases each). Per the germline V gene, CDR1 is SEHNR and CDR2 is FQNEAQ (reference sequence). Trimming removed 5 bases at V and 7 bases at J, with 14 bases between. The CDR3 runs 14 residues. The CDR3 reads CASSAGTRRGELFF. The CDR3 nucleotides are TGTGCCAGCAGCGCCGGGACCCGACGCGGGGAGCTGTTTTTT.

Here the CDR3 reads CAINKGQTSEANNEQFF. CDR3 DNA sequence: TGTGCCATCAACAAAGGACAGACTAGCGAAGCTAACAATGAGCAGTTCTTC. The chain has TRBV10-3 and TRBJ2-1; 8 bases map to TRBD2. The CDR3 loop spans 17 amino acids. CDR1 is ENHRY and CDR2 is SYGVKD in the germline V gene. Germline trimming cut 7 bases from V and 5 bases from J; bases unmatched to any gene: 16.

The chain is built from TRBV5-5 and TRBJ1-4, with 8 nucleotides matching TRBD1. The CDR3 sequence is 16 residues long. CDR1 and CDR2 from the germline V gene are SGHKS and YYEKEE (reference sequence). The V and J ends lost 4 bases and 2 bases, in that order; junction bases with no gene match: 7. As DNA, the CDR3 is TGTGCCAGCAGCCCGATGGACAGGGTCACTAATGAAAAACTGTTTTTT. Translating it yields CASSPMDRVTNEKLFF. Variable domain in full (rest from reference TRBV5-5 and TRBJ1-4): DAGVTQSPTHLIKTRGQQVTLRCSPISGHKSVSWYQQVLGQGPQFIFQYYEKEERGRGNFPDRFSARQFPNYSSELNVNALLLGDSALYLCASSPMDRVTNEKLFFGSGTQLSVL.

The rearrangement links TRBV19 to TRBJ2-7; D possibly corresponds to TRBD2 (5 bases). Germline-derived CDR1 and CDR2 are LNHDA and SQIVND (reference sequence). The V end lost 10 bases, the J end lost 4 bases, and 17 bases lay between the germline ends. The CDR3 contains 13 residues. The CDR3 here is CATRGGLSYEQYF. CDR3 sequence (DNA): TGTGCCACCCGCGGAGGCCTATCGTACGAGCAGTACTTC.

This chain links TRBV5-4 with TRBJ1-2; 7 bases agree with TRBD1. V gave up 3 bases and J gave up 3 bases; unmatched junction bases: 2. This CDR3 contains 13 residues. Per germline, CDR1 SGHNT and CDR2 YYREEE (reference sequence). The CDR3 is CASSSDRDYGYTF. The CDR3 DNA reads as TGTGCCAGCAGCTCTGACAGGGACTATGGCTACACCTTC. The variable domain in full, completed from reference TRBV5-4 and TRBJ1-2, reads ETGVTQSPTHLIKTRGQQVTLRCSSQSGHNTVSWYQQALGQGPQFIFQYYREEENGRGNFPPRFSGLQFPNYSSELNVNALELDDSALYLCASSSDRDYGYTFGSGTRLTVV.

CDR3 nucleotides: TGTGCCAGCAGCCAAGGTTTAGGTCTAGGCCAAGAGACCCAGTACTTC. Its protein product is CASSQGLGLGQETQYF. The J gene is TRBJ2-5, the V gene TRBV14; D uncertain. This CDR3 is 16 amino acids long. V was clipped by 1 base and J by 1 base, with 13 bases between them. CDR1 and CDR2 from the germline V gene are SGHDN and FVKESK.

The chain joins TRBV5-4 to TRBJ2-2, with 7 bases fitting TRBD1. Trimming took 4 bases from V and 2 from J; bases not matched to a gene: 2. Germline V lookup: CDR1 SGHNT, CDR2 YYREEE (reference sequence). This CDR3 has 14 amino acids. In nucleotides, the CDR3 is TGTGCCAGCAGCCGGACAGGAAACACCGGGGAGCTGTTTTTT. It encodes CASSRTGNTGELFF.

V and J are TRBV29-1 and TRBJ1-2, with D uncertain. CDR3 length: 8 amino acids. CDR1 SQVTM and CDR2 ANQGSEA come from the germline V gene. V shed 4 bases and J shed 7 bases, with 1 base lying between them. CDR3 region: CSVGGYTF. The CDR3 DNA follows: TGCAGCGTTGGTGGCTACACCTTC.

The rearrangement uses TRBV4-1 and TRBJ1-3; D perhaps matches TRBD1 (6 bases). The CDR3 consists of 18 residues. Germline CDR1 and CDR2: MGHRA and YSYEKL. The V and J ends lost 0 bases and 1 base respectively, with 16 bases between them. The CDR3 protein is CASSQEKGQGFSGNTIYF. The CDR3, as DNA: TGCGCCAGCAGCCAAGAGAAAGGTCAGGGGTTTTCTGGAAACACCATATATTTT.

The chain is built from TRBV6-6 and TRBJ1-1, with TRBD1 as a possible D gene (6 bases). The ends were cut back, 6 bases at V and 2 bases at J, with 13 bases in the middle. The CDR3 length is 14 residues. Germline CDR1 is MNHNY and CDR2 is SVGAGI (reference sequence). Here the CDR3 reads CASSSGQRNTEAFF. The CDR3 nucleotides read TGTGCCAGCAGCTCCGGACAGAGAAACACTGAAGCTTTCTTT.